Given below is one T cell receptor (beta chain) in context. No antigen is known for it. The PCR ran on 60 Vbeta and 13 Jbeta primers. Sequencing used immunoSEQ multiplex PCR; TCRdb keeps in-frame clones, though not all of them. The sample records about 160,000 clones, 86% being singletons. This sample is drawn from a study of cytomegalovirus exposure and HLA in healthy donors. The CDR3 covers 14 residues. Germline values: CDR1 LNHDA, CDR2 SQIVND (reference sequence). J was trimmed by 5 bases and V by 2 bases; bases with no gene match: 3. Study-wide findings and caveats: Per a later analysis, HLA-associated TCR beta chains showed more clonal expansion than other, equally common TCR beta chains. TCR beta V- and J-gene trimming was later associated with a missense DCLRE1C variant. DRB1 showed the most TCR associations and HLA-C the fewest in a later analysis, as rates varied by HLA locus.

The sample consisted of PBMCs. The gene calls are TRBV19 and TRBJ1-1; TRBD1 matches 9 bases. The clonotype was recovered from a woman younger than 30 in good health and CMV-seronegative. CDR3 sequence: CASSIRQGVTEAFF. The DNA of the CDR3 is TGTGCCAGTAGTATACGACAGGGGGTGACTGAAGCTTTCTTT.